A selection of T cell receptor beta chains follows, all from one sample in a study of shared clonotypes between healthy human individuals. TCRdb keeps only in-frame clones here, not all; method: immunoSEQ multiplex PCR. The data hold about 710,000 clones, with around four fifths observed a single time. Sequenced material: memory CD4+ T cells sorted from blood. The receptors shown here come from a woman in her twenties or thirties in good health. Both conserved end residues are part of each CDR3. D genes are given only for firm matches. Clone size is not always given. Where it is, it says once, few, many or a class for expanded clones.

d_gene: .; j_gene: TRBJ1-6; v_gene: TRBV2; abundance: .; CDR3nt: TGTGCCAGCAGTAGTCAAGAGGATCCTTCACCCCTCCACTTT; CDR3aa: CASSSQEDPSPLHF
d_gene: TRBD2; j_gene: TRBJ2-3; v_gene: TRBV27; abundance: .; CDR3nt: TGTGCCAGCAGACTAGGGACAGGACGGCTAGCGGGAGACTCGGATACGCAGTATTTT; CDR3aa: CASRLGTGRLAGDSDTQYF
d_gene: .; j_gene: TRBJ1-2; v_gene: TRBV13; abundance: .; CDR3nt: TGTGCCAGCAGCTCTCTTTGGGGGGCGAGAAGTGGCTACACCTTC; CDR3aa: CASSSLWGARSGYTF
d_gene: TRBD1; j_gene: TRBJ2-1; v_gene: TRBV9; abundance: .; CDR3nt: TGTGCCAGCAGTGCCGGACAGGGGACCTTCAATGAGCAGTTCTTC; CDR3aa: CASSAGQGTFNEQFF
d_gene: .; j_gene: TRBJ1-4; v_gene: TRBV11-2; abundance: many; CDR3nt: TGTGCCAGCAGCCCACTTACAGGGATCGGTAATGAAAAACTGTTTTTT; CDR3aa: CASSPLTGIGNEKLFF
d_gene: .; j_gene: TRBJ1-5; v_gene: TRBV27; abundance: few; CDR3nt: TGTGCCAGCAGTTCCGGACAGCCCGGAAATCAGCCCCAGCATTTT; CDR3aa: CASSSGQPGNQPQHF
d_gene: TRBD2; j_gene: TRBJ2-5; v_gene: TRBV4-1; abundance: .; CDR3nt: TGCGCCAGCAGCCAAGATCGGGTTCTAGCGGGAGCGAAAACCCAGCAGTACTTC; CDR3aa: CASSQDRVLAGAKTQQYF
d_gene: .; j_gene: TRBJ1-1; v_gene: TRBV15; abundance: .; CDR3nt: TGTGCCACCAGCGTCGAAATAGGGACTGAAGCTTTCTTT; CDR3aa: CATSVEIGTEAFF
d_gene: TRBD1; j_gene: TRBJ1-2; v_gene: TRBV7-2; abundance: few; CDR3nt: TGTGCCAGCAGCCTTGGGGGGACAGGGGTTGGCTACACCTTC; CDR3aa: CASSLGGTGVGYTF
d_gene: .; j_gene: TRBJ1-5; v_gene: TRBV6-5; abundance: .; CDR3nt: TGTGCCAGCAGGCCTCTCACTTATCAGCCCCAGCATTTT; CDR3aa: CASRPLTYQPQHF
d_gene: .; j_gene: TRBJ2-1; v_gene: TRBV28; abundance: once; CDR3nt: TGTGCCAGCAGTCCGTTTTTGACAAGGTGGCAGTTCTTC; CDR3aa: CASSPFLTRWQFF
d_gene: TRBD1; j_gene: TRBJ2-5; v_gene: TRBV29-1; abundance: .; CDR3nt: TGCAGCGTTGGGGGACAGCAAGAGACCCAGTACTTC; CDR3aa: CSVGGQQETQYF
d_gene: .; j_gene: TRBJ2-7; v_gene: TRBV29-1; abundance: .; CDR3nt: TGCAGCGTTTCTGGACAGAACTACGAGCAGTACTTC; CDR3aa: CSVSGQNYEQYF
d_gene: .; j_gene: TRBJ1-5; v_gene: TRBV19; abundance: .; CDR3nt: TGTGCCAGTACTGACCTCGGGCAGGGAGGCAATCAGCCCCAGCATTTT; CDR3aa: CASTDLGQGGNQPQHF
d_gene: .; j_gene: TRBJ2-5; v_gene: TRBV11-2; abundance: .; CDR3nt: TGTGCCAGCAGCTTAGTCGTGGGGACCCAGTACTTC; CDR3aa: CASSLVVGTQYF
d_gene: .; j_gene: TRBJ1-1; v_gene: TRBV7-8; abundance: once; CDR3nt: TGTGCCAGCAGCTTAGGGGGGTTTACTGAAGCTTTCTTT; CDR3aa: CASSLGGFTEAFF
d_gene: .; j_gene: TRBJ2-6; v_gene: TRBV27; abundance: .; CDR3nt: TGTGCCAGCAGTATAAGAGTGGCCAACGTCCTGACTTTC; CDR3aa: CASSIRVANVLTF
d_gene: TRBD1; j_gene: TRBJ2-5; v_gene: TRBV5-1; abundance: .; CDR3nt: TGCGCCAGCAGCTTGGTGACAGGGGGCGATGAGACCCAGTACTTC; CDR3aa: CASSLVTGGDETQYF
d_gene: TRBD1; j_gene: TRBJ1-2; v_gene: TRBV5-6; abundance: .; CDR3nt: TGTGCCAGCAGAAAACCGGGACAGGGAGGATACTATGGCTACACCTTC; CDR3aa: CASRKPGQGGYYGYTF
d_gene: .; j_gene: TRBJ2-7; v_gene: TRBV30; abundance: .; CDR3nt: TGTGCCTGGAGTGTCTTGCGGAGGAGCTCCTACGAGCAGTACTTC; CDR3aa: CAWSVLRRSSYEQYF
d_gene: .; j_gene: TRBJ1-2; v_gene: TRBV28; abundance: .; CDR3nt: TGTGCCAGCAATGGAGCCTTCTATGGCTACACCTTC; CDR3aa: CASNGAFYGYTF
d_gene: TRBD2; j_gene: TRBJ2-5; v_gene: TRBV5-1; abundance: .; CDR3nt: TGCGCCAGCAGCGTAACTAGCGGGAGAGGAGAGACCCAGTACTTC; CDR3aa: CASSVTSGRGETQYF
d_gene: .; j_gene: TRBJ2-7; v_gene: TRBV7-2; abundance: .; CDR3nt: TGTGCCAGCAGCCCTCAAAGGACAGTAGCCTACGAGCAGTACTTC; CDR3aa: CASSPQRTVAYEQYF
d_gene: TRBD1; j_gene: TRBJ1-3; v_gene: TRBV28; abundance: .; CDR3nt: TGTGCCAGCAGTTTGTACAGGGGACAGAGTCGCTCTGGAAACACCATATATTTT; CDR3aa: CASSLYRGQSRSGNTIYF
d_gene: .; j_gene: TRBJ2-7; v_gene: TRBV28; abundance: .; CDR3nt: TGTGCCAGCAAAGGGCAGGCGCCTCGCGAGCAGTACTTC; CDR3aa: CASKGQAPREQYF
d_gene: .; j_gene: TRBJ2-6; v_gene: TRBV6-1; abundance: .; CDR3nt: TGTGCCAGCAGTCCCCGGTGGGAGGCCAACGTCCTGACTTTC; CDR3aa: CASSPRWEANVLTF
d_gene: .; j_gene: TRBJ2-4; v_gene: TRBV29-1; abundance: once; CDR3nt: TGCAGCGTTGAGATGGGGGCTTCAGACAAAAACATTCAGTACTTC; CDR3aa: CSVEMGASDKNIQYF
d_gene: .; j_gene: TRBJ1-2; v_gene: TRBV2; abundance: once; CDR3nt: TGTGCCAGCAGTGAAGGGCTAACCCTACGCGAGGGATCGGCCTTC; CDR3aa: CASSEGLTLREGSAF
d_gene: .; j_gene: TRBJ2-2; v_gene: TRBV7-3; abundance: .; CDR3nt: TGTGCCAGCAGCTTAAGGAGAGGGGGGAACACCGGGGAGCTGTTTTTT; CDR3aa: CASSLRRGGNTGELFF
d_gene: .; j_gene: TRBJ1-2; v_gene: TRBV28; abundance: .; CDR3nt: TGTGCCAGCAGTCGGACCACTAACTATGGCTACACCTTC; CDR3aa: CASSRTTNYGYTF
d_gene: .; j_gene: TRBJ2-2; v_gene: TRBV7-2; abundance: .; CDR3nt: TGTGCCAGCAGCTTAGGCGGAGCGAACACCGGGGAGCTGTTTTTT; CDR3aa: CASSLGGANTGELFF
d_gene: .; j_gene: TRBJ2-1; v_gene: TRBV5-1; abundance: .; CDR3nt: TGCGCCAGCAGCTCTCAGGGCTACAATGAGCAGTTCTTC; CDR3aa: CASSSQGYNEQFF
d_gene: .; j_gene: TRBJ2-5; v_gene: TRBV28; abundance: .; CDR3nt: TGTGCCAGCAGTTTATATCTCGTCGGGTCCGGGGGAAGAGAGACCCAGTACTTC; CDR3aa: CASSLYLVGSGGRETQYF
d_gene: .; j_gene: TRBJ2-7; v_gene: TRBV10-3; abundance: many; CDR3nt: TGTGCCATCAGCGCCCCGTCCTCCTCCTACGAGCAGTACTTC; CDR3aa: CAISAPSSSYEQYF
d_gene: .; j_gene: TRBJ1-2; v_gene: TRBV4-2; abundance: .; CDR3nt: TGTGCCAGCAGCCAAGAGTCGGTACAGATATTCTATGGCTACACCTTC; CDR3aa: CASSQESVQIFYGYTF
d_gene: .; j_gene: TRBJ2-7; v_gene: TRBV11-2; abundance: .; CDR3nt: TGTGCCAGCAGCTTTGGGGAGGACTACGAGCAGTACTTC; CDR3aa: CASSFGEDYEQYF
d_gene: .; j_gene: TRBJ2-2; v_gene: TRBV19; abundance: .; CDR3nt: TGTGCCAGTAGTGGACCAGGGTCGAACACCGGGGAGCTGTTTTTT; CDR3aa: CASSGPGSNTGELFF
d_gene: .; j_gene: TRBJ1-2; v_gene: TRBV6-1; abundance: .; CDR3nt: TGTGCCAGCAGTGAAGCCCCAGGTCGAGGTGGCTACACCTTC; CDR3aa: CASSEAPGRGGYTF
d_gene: .; j_gene: TRBJ2-3; v_gene: TRBV4-1; abundance: many; CDR3nt: TGCGCCAGCAGCCAAGCTTCGCGGAACACAGATACGCAGTATTTT; CDR3aa: CASSQASRNTDTQYF
d_gene: .; j_gene: TRBJ2-5; v_gene: TRBV7-9; abundance: .; CDR3nt: TGTGCCAGCAGCTCCCCGGGGAAGAGGGGGGAGACCCAGTACTTC; CDR3aa: CASSSPGKRGETQYF
d_gene: TRBD2; j_gene: TRBJ2-5; v_gene: TRBV7-9; abundance: once; CDR3nt: TGTGCCAGCAGCTTAAGTCGACTAGCGGTAACAGAGACCCAGTACTTC; CDR3aa: CASSLSRLAVTETQYF
d_gene: .; j_gene: TRBJ1-2; v_gene: TRBV7-2; abundance: few; CDR3nt: TGTGCCAGCAGCTTTAGGGCAGGGTGGTATGGCTACACCTTC; CDR3aa: CASSFRAGWYGYTF
d_gene: .; j_gene: TRBJ1-5; v_gene: TRBV10-3; abundance: few; CDR3nt: TGTGCCATCAGCGTATCGATACGACAGGATCCCAGGCCCCAGCATTTT; CDR3aa: CAISVSIRQDPRPQHF
d_gene: TRBD1; j_gene: TRBJ2-1; v_gene: TRBV5-1; abundance: many; CDR3nt: TGCGCCAGCAGCTTGGTAGGGACAGGGGGAAATGAGCAGTTCTTC; CDR3aa: CASSLVGTGGNEQFF
d_gene: .; j_gene: TRBJ2-3; v_gene: TRBV11-3; abundance: .; CDR3nt: TGTGCCAGCAGCTCTCTATCGCAAGGAGATACGCAGTATTTT; CDR3aa: CASSSLSQGDTQYF
d_gene: .; j_gene: TRBJ1-5; v_gene: TRBV1; abundance: .; CDR3nt: TGCACCAGCAGCCAAGACCAAGGCGATGGGAATCAGCCCCAGCATTTT; CDR3aa: CTSSQDQGDGNQPQHF
d_gene: .; j_gene: TRBJ2-2; v_gene: TRBV21-1; abundance: few; CDR3nt: TGTGCCAGCAGCGTACGGGGTGGACCCGCCCCCGGGGAGCTGTTTTTT; CDR3aa: CASSVRGGPAPGELFF
d_gene: .; j_gene: TRBJ1-3; v_gene: TRBV28; abundance: .; CDR3nt: TGTGCCAGCATCGGAAACACCATATATTTT; CDR3aa: CASIGNTIYF
d_gene: .; j_gene: TRBJ1-1; v_gene: TRBV6-1; abundance: .; CDR3nt: TGTGCCAGCAGTTCCCAGGAGGTCACTGAAGCTTTCTTT; CDR3aa: CASSSQEVTEAFF
d_gene: TRBD1; j_gene: TRBJ2-7; v_gene: TRBV28; abundance: few; CDR3nt: TGTGCCAGCAGCCCTAACAGGGGTTGGGAGCAGTACTTC; CDR3aa: CASSPNRGWEQYF
d_gene: TRBD1; j_gene: TRBJ1-2; v_gene: TRBV5-1; abundance: .; CDR3nt: TGCGCCAGCAGCACGGAAGGGACAGCACAACGGGGCGGCTACACCTTC; CDR3aa: CASSTEGTAQRGGYTF
d_gene: TRBD2; j_gene: TRBJ2-1; v_gene: TRBV28; abundance: few; CDR3nt: TGTGCCAGCAGTTCCCCGAGCGGGAGCGCCTACAATGAGCAGTTCTTC; CDR3aa: CASSSPSGSAYNEQFF
d_gene: TRBD2; j_gene: TRBJ2-1; v_gene: TRBV27; abundance: .; CDR3nt: TGTGCCAGCAGAAAGGGCGGTAGCGGGAGAAGAGATGAGCAGTTCTTC; CDR3aa: CASRKGGSGRRDEQFF
d_gene: .; j_gene: TRBJ2-7; v_gene: TRBV28; abundance: once; CDR3nt: TGTGCCAGCAGGGCCATGTCCTACGAGCAGTACTTC; CDR3aa: CASRAMSYEQYF
d_gene: TRBD2; j_gene: TRBJ2-7; v_gene: TRBV10-1; abundance: .; CDR3nt: TGCGCCAGCAGTACCGGGACTAGTTTCTACGAGCAGTACTTC; CDR3aa: CASSTGTSFYEQYF
d_gene: .; j_gene: TRBJ2-1; v_gene: TRBV9; abundance: many; CDR3nt: TGTGCCAGCAGCGTCCTAGGAGGGGGAGGGCCTCGGAATGAGCAGTTCTTC; CDR3aa: CASSVLGGGGPRNEQFF
d_gene: TRBD1; j_gene: TRBJ2-2; v_gene: TRBV19; abundance: many; CDR3nt: TGTGCCAGTAAAAGACAGGGAGACACCGGGGAGCTGTTTTTT; CDR3aa: CASKRQGDTGELFF